This TCR beta chain was observed in a study of OX40 agonist ivuxolimab in advanced cancers. Per germline, CDR1 LNHDA and CDR2 SQIVND (reference sequence). The CDR3 spans 14 residues. V shed 6 bases and J shed 1 base, with 12 bases lying between them. Systemic immunosuppression or autoimmune disease history was grounds to exclude patients. With baseline, cycle 4 day 1, and cycle 7 day 1 as timepoints, blood was sampled. The sample holds a few counts of this clone. Its antigen remains unknown. Profiled with immunoSEQ multiplex PCR; TCRdb holds only in-frame clones, not every one. Of tens of thousands of clones listed, about nine tenths are singletons. Study-level points and caveats: On average, CD8+ T cells had more expanded clones than CD4+.

Here the sequenced sample was CD4+ or CD8+ T cells sorted from blood, taken in a trial of the OX40 agonist ivuxolimab. The V and J genes are TRBV19 and TRBJ1-1; D is unclear. The sequence was obtained from an adult with an advanced solid tumor such as melanoma, head and neck, liver or kidney cancer. The DNA for the CDR3 is TGTGCCAGTAGCGTGCACCGGCAGAACACTGAAGCTTTCTTT. It is translated as CASSVHRQNTEAFF.